Listed below are T cell receptor beta chains from one sample, sequenced in a study of blood T cell repertoires in COVID-19. Generated by immunoSEQ multiplex PCR, the TCRdb table keeps only in-frame clones and is missing some. The top ten clones hold 10% of a sample with about 300,000 clones, around 84% of them seen once. Sequencing was performed on PBMCs or T cells enriched from blood (not recorded which). Every receptor here comes from a woman under 30 who had recovered from COVID-19. Each CDR3 is given without its conserved first and last residue.

v_call: TRBV21-1; j_call: TRBJ1-2; cdr3_aa: ASSKEVGGNYGYT
v_call: TRBV5-6; j_call: TRBJ1-1; cdr3_aa: ASSLASFNTEAF
v_call: TRBV15; j_call: TRBJ1-4; cdr3_aa: ATSRDNGDEKLF
v_call: TRBV28; j_call: TRBJ1-1; cdr3_aa: ASRTDTYTEAF
v_call: TRBV18; j_call: TRBJ1-1; cdr3_aa: ASSPLLGQGGTEAF
v_call: TRBV11-2; j_call: TRBJ2-3; cdr3_aa: ASHFTGGLSTDTQY
v_call: TRBV18; j_call: TRBJ1-3; cdr3_aa: ASSPGTSGNTIY
v_call: TRBV28; j_call: TRBJ1-2; cdr3_aa: ATQTGSFGYT
v_call: TRBV4-2; j_call: TRBJ1-3; cdr3_aa: ASSQEGGSFSGNTIY
v_call: TRBV9; j_call: TRBJ2-3; cdr3_aa: ASSVGLEGTDTQY
v_call: TRBV13; j_call: TRBJ1-2; cdr3_aa: ASSFAGTGLFGYT
v_call: TRBV28; j_call: TRBJ1-4; cdr3_aa: ASSLTRRQGIGEKLF
v_call: TRBV5-4; j_call: TRBJ2-1; cdr3_aa: ASSFGESSYNEQF
v_call: TRBV24-1; j_call: TRBJ1-2; cdr3_aa: ATSDPAGGYT
v_call: TRBV28; j_call: TRBJ1-1; cdr3_aa: ASRTPGQAIS
v_call: TRBV5-6; j_call: TRBJ1-2; cdr3_aa: ASSFTGTESYGYT
v_call: TRBV27; j_call: TRBJ1-2; cdr3_aa: ASRTGGYGYT
v_call: TRBV19; j_call: TRBJ2-6; cdr3_aa: ASHRSGVGANVLT
v_call: TRBV7-9; j_call: TRBJ2-3; cdr3_aa: ASSLGVAVSTDTQY
v_call: TRBV5-1; j_call: TRBJ2-7; cdr3_aa: ASSLVGTYEQY
v_call: TRBV18; j_call: TRBJ1-4; cdr3_aa: ASSPFRDNEKLF
v_call: TRBV29-1; j_call: TRBJ2-3; cdr3_aa: SVRGRRTDTQY
v_call: TRBV4-2; j_call: TRBJ1-2; cdr3_aa: ASSQDTYGYT
v_call: TRBV7-6; j_call: TRBJ2-3; cdr3_aa: ASRPRFGTDTQY
v_call: TRBV10-2; j_call: TRBJ1-6; cdr3_aa: ASSLDSDNSPLH
v_call: TRBV9; j_call: TRBJ2-5; cdr3_aa: ASSVVGGSKETQY
v_call: TRBV12-5; j_call: TRBJ1-1; cdr3_aa: ASGSTGGHREAF
v_call: TRBV5-1; j_call: TRBJ2-3; cdr3_aa: ASSLERGLSTDTQY
v_call: TRBV5-1; j_call: TRBJ1-6; cdr3_aa: ASSFDRGLSPLH
v_call: TRBV2; j_call: TRBJ1-5; cdr3_aa: ASQGSNQPQH
v_call: TRBV7-3; j_call: TRBJ2-1; cdr3_aa: ASSLSGGPGNEQF
v_call: TRBV18; j_call: TRBJ1-1; cdr3_aa: ASSPNPSTEAF
v_call: TRBV23-1; j_call: TRBJ1-1; cdr3_aa: ASSQYRANTEAF
v_call: TRBV28; j_call: TRBJ1-2; cdr3_aa: ASKAGATGYT
v_call: TRBV21-1; j_call: TRBJ2-7; cdr3_aa: ASSKAGGGNSYEQY
v_call: TRBV11-2; j_call: TRBJ2-5; cdr3_aa: ASSTDRGLLWQETQY
v_call: TRBV30; j_call: TRBJ2-7; cdr3_aa: AWSTFGGLRRYEQY
v_call: TRBV5-6; j_call: TRBJ2-7; cdr3_aa: ASSFGQGPYEQY
v_call: TRBV2; j_call: TRBJ1-2; cdr3_aa: ASGLEVRGP
v_call: TRBV5-1; j_call: TRBJ2-5; cdr3_aa: ASSLTEETQY
v_call: TRBV28; j_call: TRBJ2-5; cdr3_aa: ASSPPPPGQLQETQY
v_call: TRBV5-4; j_call: TRBJ1-1; cdr3_aa: ASNWGGKGTEAF
v_call: TRBV10-1; j_call: TRBJ2-1; cdr3_aa: ASSEWGQGASYNEQF
v_call: TRBV7-9; j_call: TRBJ1-5; cdr3_aa: ASSLKGAGGWSNQPQH
v_call: TRBV7-8; j_call: TRBJ2-1; cdr3_aa: ASRLGTYNEQF
v_call: TRBV12-2; j_call: TRBJ1-1; cdr3_aa: ASRSGHRVKFFAEAF
v_call: TRBV6-5; j_call: TRBJ2-1; cdr3_aa: ASSPGTVNEQF
v_call: TRBV3-1/TRBV3-2; j_call: TRBJ2-2; cdr3_aa: ASSQKPGLLSTTGELF
v_call: TRBV28; j_call: TRBJ2-2; cdr3_aa: ASTSVAGELF
v_call: TRBV6-5; j_call: TRBJ1-2; cdr3_aa: ASSYSWDRGPYGYT
v_call: TRBV10-3; j_call: TRBJ1-1; cdr3_aa: AISESKGAGTEAF
v_call: TRBV10-3; j_call: TRBJ1-3; cdr3_aa: ASTYGNTIY
v_call: TRBV7-9; j_call: TRBJ1-1; cdr3_aa: ASSFQGASGTEAF
v_call: TRBV10-3; j_call: TRBJ1-2; cdr3_aa: AISGAGNYGYT
v_call: TRBV27; j_call: TRBJ1-5; cdr3_aa: ASSRTGGWQPQH
v_call: TRBV2; j_call: TRBJ2-3; cdr3_aa: ASSEGRNTDTQY
v_call: TRBV27; j_call: TRBJ1-1; cdr3_aa: ASSLAGMNTEAF
v_call: TRBV19; j_call: TRBJ1-1; cdr3_aa: ASSIDSARVSEAF
v_call: TRBV28; j_call: TRBJ2-7; cdr3_aa: ASSSIVTGELEQY